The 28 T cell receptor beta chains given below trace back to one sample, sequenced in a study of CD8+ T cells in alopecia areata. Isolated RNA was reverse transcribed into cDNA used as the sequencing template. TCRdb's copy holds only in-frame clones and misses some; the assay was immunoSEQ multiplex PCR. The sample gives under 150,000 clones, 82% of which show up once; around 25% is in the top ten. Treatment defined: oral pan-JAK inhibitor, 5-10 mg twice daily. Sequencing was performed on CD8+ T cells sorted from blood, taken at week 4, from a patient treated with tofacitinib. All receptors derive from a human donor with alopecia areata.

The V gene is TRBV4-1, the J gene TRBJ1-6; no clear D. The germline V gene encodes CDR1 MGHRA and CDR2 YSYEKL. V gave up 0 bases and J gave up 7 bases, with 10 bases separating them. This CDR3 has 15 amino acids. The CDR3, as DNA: TGCGCCAGCAGCCAAGAGGTCCGTCAGAATTCACCCCTCCACTTT. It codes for CASSQEVRQNSPLHF.

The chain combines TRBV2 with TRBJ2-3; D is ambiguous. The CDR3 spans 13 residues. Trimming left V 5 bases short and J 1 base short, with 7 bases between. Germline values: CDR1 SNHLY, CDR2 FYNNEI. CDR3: CASSYGGTDTQYF. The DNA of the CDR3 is TGTGCCAGCAGTTACGGTGGCACAGATACGCAGTATTTT.

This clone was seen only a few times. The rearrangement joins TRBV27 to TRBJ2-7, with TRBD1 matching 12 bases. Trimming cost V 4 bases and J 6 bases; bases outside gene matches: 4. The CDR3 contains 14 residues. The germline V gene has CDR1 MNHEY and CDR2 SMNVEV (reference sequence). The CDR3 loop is CASSSGQGASEQYF. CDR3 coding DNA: TGTGCCAGCAGTTCGGGACAGGGGGCGAGCGAGCAGTACTTC.

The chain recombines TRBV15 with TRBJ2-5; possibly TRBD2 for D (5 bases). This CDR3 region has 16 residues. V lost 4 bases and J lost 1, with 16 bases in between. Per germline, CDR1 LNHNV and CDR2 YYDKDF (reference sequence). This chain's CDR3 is CATSNFPRGVQETQYF. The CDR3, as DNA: TGTGCCACCAGCAATTTCCCCCGGGGTGTCCAAGAGACCCAGTACTTC. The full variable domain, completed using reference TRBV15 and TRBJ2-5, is DAMVIQNPRYQVTQFGKPVTLSCSQTLNHNVMYWYQQKSSQAPKLLFHYYDKDFNNEADTPDNFQSRRPNTSFCFLDIRSPGLGDTAMYLCATSNFPRGVQETQYFGPGTRLLVL.

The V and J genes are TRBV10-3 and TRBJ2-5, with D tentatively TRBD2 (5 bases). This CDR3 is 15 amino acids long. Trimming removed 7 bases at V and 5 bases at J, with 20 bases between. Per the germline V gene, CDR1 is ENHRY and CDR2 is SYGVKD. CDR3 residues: CAITPDGEVGETQYF. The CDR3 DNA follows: TGTGCCATCACTCCGGACGGGGAAGTAGGGGAGACCCAGTACTTC.

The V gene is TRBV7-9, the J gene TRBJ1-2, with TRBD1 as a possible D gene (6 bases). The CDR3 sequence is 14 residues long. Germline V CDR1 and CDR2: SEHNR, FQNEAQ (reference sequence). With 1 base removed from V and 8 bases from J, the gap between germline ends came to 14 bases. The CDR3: CASSLVLAGDGYTF. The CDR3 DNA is TGTGCCAGCAGCTTAGTACTGGCAGGGGACGGCTACACCTTC.

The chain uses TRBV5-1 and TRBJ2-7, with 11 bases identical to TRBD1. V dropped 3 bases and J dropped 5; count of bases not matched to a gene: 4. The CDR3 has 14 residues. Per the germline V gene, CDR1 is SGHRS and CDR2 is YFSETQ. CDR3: CASSSGQGANEQYF. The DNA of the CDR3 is TGCGCCAGCAGCTCCGGACAGGGGGCCAACGAGCAGTACTTC.

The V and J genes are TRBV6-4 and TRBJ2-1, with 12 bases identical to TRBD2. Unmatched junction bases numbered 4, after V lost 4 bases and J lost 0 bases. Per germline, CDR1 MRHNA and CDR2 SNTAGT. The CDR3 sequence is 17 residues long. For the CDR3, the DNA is TGTGCCAGCAGTGTCCTAGCGGGGGGGAGCTCCTACAATGAGCAGTTCTTC. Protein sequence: CASSVLAGGSSYNEQFF.

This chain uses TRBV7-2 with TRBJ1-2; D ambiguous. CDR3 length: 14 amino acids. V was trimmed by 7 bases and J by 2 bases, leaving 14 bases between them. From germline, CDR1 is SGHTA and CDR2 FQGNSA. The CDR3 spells CASIHSAENYGYTF. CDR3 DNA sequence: TGTGCCAGCATCCACTCGGCTGAGAACTATGGCTACACCTTC.

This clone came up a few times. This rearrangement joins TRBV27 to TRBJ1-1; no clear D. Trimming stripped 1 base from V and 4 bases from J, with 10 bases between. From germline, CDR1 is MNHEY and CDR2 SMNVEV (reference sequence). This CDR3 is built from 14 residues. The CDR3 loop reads CASSLWGGGTEAFF. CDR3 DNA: TGTGCCAGCAGTTTATGGGGAGGAGGCACTGAAGCTTTCTTT.

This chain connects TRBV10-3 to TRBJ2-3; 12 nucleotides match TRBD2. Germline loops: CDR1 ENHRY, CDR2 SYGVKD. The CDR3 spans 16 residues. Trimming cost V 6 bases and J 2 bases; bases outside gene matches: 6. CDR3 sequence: CAISLTSGGTTDTQYF. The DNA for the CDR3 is TGTGCCATCAGCTTGACTAGCGGGGGTACCACAGATACGCAGTATTTT.

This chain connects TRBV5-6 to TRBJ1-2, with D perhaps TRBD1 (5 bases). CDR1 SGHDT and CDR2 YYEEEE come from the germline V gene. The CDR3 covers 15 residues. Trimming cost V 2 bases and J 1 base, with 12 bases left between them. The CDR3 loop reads CASSLPNGGNYGYTF. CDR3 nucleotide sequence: TGTGCCAGCAGCTTACCTAATGGGGGTAACTATGGCTACACCTTC.

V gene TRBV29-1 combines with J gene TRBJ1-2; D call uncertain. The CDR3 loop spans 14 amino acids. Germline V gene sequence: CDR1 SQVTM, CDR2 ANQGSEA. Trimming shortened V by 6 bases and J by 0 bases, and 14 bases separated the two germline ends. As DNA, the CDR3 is TGCAGCGTCACTCTTGACGGGGCTAACTATGGCTACACCTTC. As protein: CSVTLDGANYGYTF.

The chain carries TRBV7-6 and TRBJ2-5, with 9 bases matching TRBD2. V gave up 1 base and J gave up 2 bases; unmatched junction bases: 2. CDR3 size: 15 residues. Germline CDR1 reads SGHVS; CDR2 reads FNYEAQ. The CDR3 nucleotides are TGTGCCAGCAGCTTAGTTAGCGGGAGACAAGAGACCCAGTACTTC. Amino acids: CASSLVSGRQETQYF.

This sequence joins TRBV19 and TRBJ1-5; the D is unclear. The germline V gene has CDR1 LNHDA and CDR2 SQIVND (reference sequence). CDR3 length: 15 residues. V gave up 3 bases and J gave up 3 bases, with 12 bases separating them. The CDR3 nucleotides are TGTGCCAGTAGTATGGCGAGTGGATACAATCAGCCCCAGCATTTT. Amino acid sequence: CASSMASGYNQPQHF.

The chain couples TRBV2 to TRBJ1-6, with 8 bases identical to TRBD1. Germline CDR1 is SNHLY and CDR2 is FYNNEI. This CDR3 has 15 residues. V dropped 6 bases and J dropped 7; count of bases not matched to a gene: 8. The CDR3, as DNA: TGTGCCAGCAGAGAAAGCCAGGGGGCCAATTCACCCCTCCACTTT. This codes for CASRESQGANSPLHF.

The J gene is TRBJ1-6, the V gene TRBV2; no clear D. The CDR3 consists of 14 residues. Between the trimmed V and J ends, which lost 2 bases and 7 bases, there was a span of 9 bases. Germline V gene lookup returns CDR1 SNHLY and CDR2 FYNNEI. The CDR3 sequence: CASSERAANSPLHF. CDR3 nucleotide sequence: TGTGCCAGCAGTGAAAGGGCAGCAAATTCACCCCTCCACTTT.

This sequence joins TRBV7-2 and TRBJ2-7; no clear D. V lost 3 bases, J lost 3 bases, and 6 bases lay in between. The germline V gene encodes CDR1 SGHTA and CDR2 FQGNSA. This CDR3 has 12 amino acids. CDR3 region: CASSFLGYEQYF. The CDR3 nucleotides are TGTGCCAGCAGCTTCTTAGGCTACGAGCAGTACTTC.

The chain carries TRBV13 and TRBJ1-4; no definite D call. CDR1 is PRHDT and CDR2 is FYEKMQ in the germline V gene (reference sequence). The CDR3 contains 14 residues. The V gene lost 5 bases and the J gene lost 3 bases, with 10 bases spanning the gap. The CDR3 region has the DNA TGTGCCAGCAGCCCGACGAGATCTAATGAAAAACTGTTTTTT. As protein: CASSPTRSNEKLFF.

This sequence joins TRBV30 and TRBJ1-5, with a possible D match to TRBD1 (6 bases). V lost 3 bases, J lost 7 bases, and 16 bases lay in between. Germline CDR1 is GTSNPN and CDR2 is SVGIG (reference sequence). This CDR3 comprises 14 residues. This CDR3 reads CAWSLGAGEQPQHF. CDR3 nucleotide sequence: TGTGCCTGGAGCCTTGGGGCAGGGGAACAGCCCCAGCATTTT.

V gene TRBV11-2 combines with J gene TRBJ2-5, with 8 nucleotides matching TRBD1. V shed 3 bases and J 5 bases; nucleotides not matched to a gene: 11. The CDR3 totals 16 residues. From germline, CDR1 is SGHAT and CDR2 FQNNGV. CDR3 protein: CASSFTGTGFGETQYF. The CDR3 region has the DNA TGTGCCAGCAGCTTCACCGGGACAGGTTTCGGGGAGACCCAGTACTTC.

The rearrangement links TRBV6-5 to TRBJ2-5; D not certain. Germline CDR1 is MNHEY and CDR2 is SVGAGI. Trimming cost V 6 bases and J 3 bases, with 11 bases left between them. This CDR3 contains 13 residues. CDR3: CASRLGREETQYF. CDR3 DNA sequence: TGTGCCAGCAGATTAGGTCGGGAAGAGACCCAGTACTTC.

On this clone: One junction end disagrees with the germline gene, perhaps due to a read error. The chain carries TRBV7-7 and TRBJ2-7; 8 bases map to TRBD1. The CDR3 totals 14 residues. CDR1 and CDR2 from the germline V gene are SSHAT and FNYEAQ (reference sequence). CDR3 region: CASSRGTGNYEQYF. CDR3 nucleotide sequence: TGTGCTAGCAGCCGCGGGACAGGTAACTACGAGCAGTACTTC.

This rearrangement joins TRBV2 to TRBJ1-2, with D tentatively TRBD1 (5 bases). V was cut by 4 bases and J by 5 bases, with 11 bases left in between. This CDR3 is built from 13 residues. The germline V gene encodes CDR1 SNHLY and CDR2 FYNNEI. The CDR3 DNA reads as TGTGCCAGCAGTGGTGGGACTGTTTATGGCTACACCTTC. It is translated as CASSGGTVYGYTF.

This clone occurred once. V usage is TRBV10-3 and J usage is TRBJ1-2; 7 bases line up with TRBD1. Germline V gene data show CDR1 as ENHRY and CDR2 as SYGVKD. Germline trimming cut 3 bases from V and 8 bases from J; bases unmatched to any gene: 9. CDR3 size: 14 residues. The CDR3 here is CAISDGQVYEGYTF. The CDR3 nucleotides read TGTGCCATCAGTGACGGACAGGTCTATGAGGGCTACACCTTC.

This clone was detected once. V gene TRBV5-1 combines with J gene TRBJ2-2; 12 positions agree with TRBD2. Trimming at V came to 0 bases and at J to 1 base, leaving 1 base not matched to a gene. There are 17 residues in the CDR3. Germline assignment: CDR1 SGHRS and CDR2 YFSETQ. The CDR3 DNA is TGCGCCAGCAGCTTGGTGGGACTAGCGGGGAACACCGGGGAGCTGTTTTTT. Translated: CASSLVGLAGNTGELFF.

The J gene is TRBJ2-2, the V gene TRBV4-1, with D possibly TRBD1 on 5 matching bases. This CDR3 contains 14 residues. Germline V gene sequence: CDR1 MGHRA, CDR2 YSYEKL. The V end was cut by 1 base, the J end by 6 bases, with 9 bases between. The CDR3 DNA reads TGCGCCAGCAGCCAAGTACAGGATCCCGGGGAGCTGTTTTTT. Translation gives CASSQVQDPGELFF.

DNA for the CDR3: TGTGCCACCTGGAGAGTGGCAGTTATTTCCAATGAGCAGTTCTTC. Residues: CATWRVAVISNEQFF. The chain couples TRBV30 to TRBJ2-1; D is uncertain. Germline V CDR1 and CDR2: GTSNPN, SVGIG (reference sequence). This CDR3 comprises 15 residues. V was clipped by 8 bases and J by 6 bases, with 23 bases between them. Full variable domain (outside the CDR3, taken from reference TRBV30 and TRBJ2-1): SQTIHQWPATLVQPVGSPLSLECTVEGTSNPNLYWYRQAAGRGLQLLFYSVGIGQISSEVPQNLSASRPQDRQFILSSKKLLLSDSGFYLCATWRVAVISNEQFFGPGTRLTVL.